This T cell receptor beta chain was identified in a study of tumor and adjacent non-tumor tissue in lung cancer. The template was RNA from unsorted bulk tissue. This CDR3 has 16 amino acids. CDR1 and CDR2 from the germline V gene are SGHAT and FQNNGV. On this clonotype itself: This CDR3 is missing its conserved last phenylalanine or tryptophan, likely due to a read error.

A modified ARM-PCR protocol with three rounds of nested PCR amplified TCRbeta. MiXCR, applied by TCRdb to the multiplex PCR reads, yields one record per CDR3 protein. The table lists some 71,000 distinct CDR3 sequences, over 55% of them singletons. What was sequenced was lung tumor tissue. The receptor's source is a woman aged 40 to 55 with non-small cell lung cancer. The chain joins TRBV11-2 to TRBJ2-1, with TRBD2 matching over 10 bases. CDR3 in DNA: TGTGCCAGCATCTTAGGGTCACTAGCGGGGCGCGATGAGCAGTTCTTA. This translates into CASILGSLAGRDEQFL.